A single T cell receptor beta chain is shown here with its context. This sample is drawn from a study of T cell clonotyping in hematopoietic cell transplantation. Overall study context: Pretransplant recipient samples were taken after cytoreduction.

Time point described: recipient sample about 28 days before transplant, after cytoreduction. This CDR3 has 12 residues. Germline CDR1 and CDR2: SGHTA and FQGNSA. Deletions cut 2 bases from V and 3 bases from J, with 4 bases between. TCRdb's copy holds only in-frame clones and misses some; the assay was immunoSEQ multiplex PCR. In the table there are approximately 9,000 clones, about 88% of which are singletons. The receptor comes from a woman aged 55 to 70 with acute myeloid leukemia. Some clones in this sample may be carry-over from other donors' samples. V gene TRBV7-2 combines with J gene TRBJ1-2; D is uncertain. Material: peripheral blood mononuclear cells, obtained before stem cell transplant. CDR3 sequence reads: CASSLRDYGYTF. The CDR3 DNA follows: TGTGCCAGCAGCTTAAGAGACTATGGCTACACCTTC.